This T cell receptor (beta chain) emerged from a study of vaccination and CD4 T cells after COVID-19. On the study more broadly: Convalescents were six males and four females, two of them Hispanic. Post-COVID draws came a median approximately 93 days after diagnosis (range 35 to 161).

The study sequenced cultured CD4+ T cell DNA using the Oncomine TCR Beta short-read assay. Genomic DNA extraction was carried out from cultured CD4+ T cells. TCRdb processed the PCR reads anew with MiXCR; each CDR3 protein has one entry. The sample lists tens of thousands of distinct CDR3 sequences; 28% were seen once. This clonotype was seen a few times. What it binds is not known. Regarding time point: late sampling 161 to 241 days after vaccination in three convalescent patients. This sample's treatment: roughly nine-day PBMC culture with coronavirus spike peptide pools or control peptides (ViraFEST assay). First, ViraFEST expanded antigen-specific T cells with peptide pools, and next it sequenced the TCRs. The material was CD4+ T cells from blood, cultured in vitro, obtained about 7 months after SARS-CoV-2 vaccination. The receptor comes from a human donor who had recovered from COVID-19.

The CDR3 spells CASSPLRSEQYF. DNA for the CDR3: TGTGCCAGCAGCCCCCTTCGTAGCGAGCAGTACTTC. The chain uses TRBV7-9 and TRBJ2-7; D call uncertain. Germline loops: CDR1 SEHNR, CDR2 FQNEAQ (reference sequence). Trimming took off 5 bases at V and 6 bases at J, with 11 bases between the two ends. The CDR3 covers 12 residues.